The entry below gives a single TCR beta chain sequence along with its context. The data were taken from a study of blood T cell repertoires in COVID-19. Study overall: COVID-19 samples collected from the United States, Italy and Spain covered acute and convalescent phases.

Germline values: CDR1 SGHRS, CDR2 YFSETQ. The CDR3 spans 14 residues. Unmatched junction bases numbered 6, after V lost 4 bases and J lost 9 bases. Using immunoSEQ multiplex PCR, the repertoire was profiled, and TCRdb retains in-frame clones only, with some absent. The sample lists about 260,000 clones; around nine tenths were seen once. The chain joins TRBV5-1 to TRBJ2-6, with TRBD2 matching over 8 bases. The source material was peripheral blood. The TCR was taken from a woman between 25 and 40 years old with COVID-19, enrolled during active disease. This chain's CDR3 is CASSPGGSYNVLTF. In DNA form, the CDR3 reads TGCGCCAGCAGCCCGGGGGGGTCATACAACGTCCTGACTTTC.